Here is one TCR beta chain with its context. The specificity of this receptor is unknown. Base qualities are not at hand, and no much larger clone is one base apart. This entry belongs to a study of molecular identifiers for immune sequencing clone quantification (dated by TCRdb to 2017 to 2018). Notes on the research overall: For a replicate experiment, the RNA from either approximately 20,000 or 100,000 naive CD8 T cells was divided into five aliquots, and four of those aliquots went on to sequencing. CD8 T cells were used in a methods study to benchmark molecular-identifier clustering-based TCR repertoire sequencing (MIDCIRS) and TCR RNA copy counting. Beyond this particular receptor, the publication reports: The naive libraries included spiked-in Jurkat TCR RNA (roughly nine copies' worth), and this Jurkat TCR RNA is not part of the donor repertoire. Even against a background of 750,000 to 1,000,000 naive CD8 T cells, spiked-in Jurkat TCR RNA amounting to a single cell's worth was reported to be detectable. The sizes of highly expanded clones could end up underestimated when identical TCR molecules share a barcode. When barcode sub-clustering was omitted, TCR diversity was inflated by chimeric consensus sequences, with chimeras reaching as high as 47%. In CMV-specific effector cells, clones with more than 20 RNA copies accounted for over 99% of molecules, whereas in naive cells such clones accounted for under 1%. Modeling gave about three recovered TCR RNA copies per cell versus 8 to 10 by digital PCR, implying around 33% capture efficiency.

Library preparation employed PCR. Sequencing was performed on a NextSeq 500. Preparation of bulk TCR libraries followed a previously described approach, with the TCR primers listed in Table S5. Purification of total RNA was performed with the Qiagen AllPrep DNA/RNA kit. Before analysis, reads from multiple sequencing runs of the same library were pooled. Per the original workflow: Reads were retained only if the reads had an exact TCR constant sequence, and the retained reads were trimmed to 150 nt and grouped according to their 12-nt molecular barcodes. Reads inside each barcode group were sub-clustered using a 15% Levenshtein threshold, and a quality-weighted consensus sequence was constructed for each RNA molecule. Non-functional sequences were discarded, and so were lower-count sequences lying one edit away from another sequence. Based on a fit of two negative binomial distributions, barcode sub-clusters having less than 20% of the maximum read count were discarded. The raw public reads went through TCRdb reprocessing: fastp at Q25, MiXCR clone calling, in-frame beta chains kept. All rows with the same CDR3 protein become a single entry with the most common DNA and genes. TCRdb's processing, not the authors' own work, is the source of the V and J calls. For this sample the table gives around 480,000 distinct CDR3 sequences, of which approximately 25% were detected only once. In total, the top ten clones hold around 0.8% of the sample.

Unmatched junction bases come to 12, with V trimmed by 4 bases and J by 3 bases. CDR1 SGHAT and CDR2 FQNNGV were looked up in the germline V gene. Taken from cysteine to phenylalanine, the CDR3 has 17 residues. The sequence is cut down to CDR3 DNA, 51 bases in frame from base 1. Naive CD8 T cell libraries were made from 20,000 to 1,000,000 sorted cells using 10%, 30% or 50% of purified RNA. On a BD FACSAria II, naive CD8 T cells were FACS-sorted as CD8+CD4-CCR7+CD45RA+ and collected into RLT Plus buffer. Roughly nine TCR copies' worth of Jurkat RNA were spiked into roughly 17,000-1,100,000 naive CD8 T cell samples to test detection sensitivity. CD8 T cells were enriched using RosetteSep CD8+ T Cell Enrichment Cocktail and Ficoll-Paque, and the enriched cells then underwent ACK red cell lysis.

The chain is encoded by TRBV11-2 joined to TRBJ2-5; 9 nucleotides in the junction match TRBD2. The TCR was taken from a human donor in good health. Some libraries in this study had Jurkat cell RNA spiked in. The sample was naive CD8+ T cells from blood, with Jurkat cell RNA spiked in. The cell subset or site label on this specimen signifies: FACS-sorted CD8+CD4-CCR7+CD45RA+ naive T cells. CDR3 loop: CASSYIAGVPLKETQYF. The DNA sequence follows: TGTGCCAGCAGCTATATAGCGGGGGTCCCACTAAAAGAGACCCAGTACTTC.